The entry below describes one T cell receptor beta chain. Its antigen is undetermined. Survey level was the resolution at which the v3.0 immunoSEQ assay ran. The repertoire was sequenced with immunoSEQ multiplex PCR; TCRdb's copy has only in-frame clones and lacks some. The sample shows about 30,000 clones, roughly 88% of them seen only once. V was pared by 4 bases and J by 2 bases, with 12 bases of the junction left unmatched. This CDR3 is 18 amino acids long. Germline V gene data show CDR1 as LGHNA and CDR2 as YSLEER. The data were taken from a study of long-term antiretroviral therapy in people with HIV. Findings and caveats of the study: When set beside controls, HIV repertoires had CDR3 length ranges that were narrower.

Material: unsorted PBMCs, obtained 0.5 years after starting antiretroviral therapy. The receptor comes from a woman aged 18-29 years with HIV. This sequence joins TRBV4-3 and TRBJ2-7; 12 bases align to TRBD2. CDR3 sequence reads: CASSLRTSGNGWPYEQYF. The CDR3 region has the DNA TGCGCCAGCAGCCTAAGGACTAGCGGGAATGGTTGGCCCTACGAGCAGTACTTC.